Below are 18 T cell receptor beta chains sequenced from a single sample in a study of post-analysis software for immune sequencing data. Notes on the study in general: Compared with controls, patients had more of about 5 TRBV segments, including TRBV5-6, TRBV5-1 and TRBV20-1.

The authors incorporated unique molecular identifiers into the TCR beta cDNA libraries. MiXCR, applied by TCRdb to the PCR reads, yields one record per CDR3 protein. In the table there are around 710,000 distinct CDR3 sequences, 35% to 55% of which are singletons. No antigens are known for them. Sequenced material: blood. The receptors were gathered from a girl between 10 and 17 years old with multiple sclerosis.

The chain links TRBV7-9 to TRBJ1-2; 8 bases agree with TRBD1. CDR3 length: 16 amino acids. Germline lookup yields CDR1 SEHNR and CDR2 FQNEAQ (reference sequence). The V gene end was trimmed by 3 bases and the J gene end by 0 bases; junction bases not matched to a gene: 6. The CDR3 DNA reads as TGTGCCAGCAGCTTCTCAGGGACAGGCTCTAACTATGGCTACACCTTC. It is translated as CASSFSGTGSNYGYTF.

The chain has TRBV6-2 or TRBV6-3 and TRBJ1-6; D call uncertain. Germline values: CDR1 MNHEY, CDR2 SVGEGT. CDR3 length: 14 amino acids. The V gene lost 5 bases and the J gene lost 5 bases, with 10 bases spanning the gap. In nucleotides, the CDR3 is TGTGCCAGCAGTCCCGGGAGGGATAATTCACCCCTCCACTTT. This gives the protein CASSPGRDNSPLHF.

The chain combines TRBV6-6 with TRBJ2-7, with 14 bases that match TRBD2. The V segment lost 4 bases and the J segment 7 bases; nucleotides outside the gene matches: 9. This CDR3 has 16 residues. Germline CDR1 MNHNY, CDR2 SVGAGI (reference sequence). CDR3 nucleotides: TGTGCCAGCAGTTCCTGGACTAGCGGGGGGCGGGATGAGCAGTACTTC. Amino acid sequence: CASSSWTSGGRDEQYF.

This chain connects TRBV14 to TRBJ2-3, with D possibly being TRBD1 (5 bases). Trimming removed 4 bases from V and 6 bases from J, with 17 bases in between. The CDR3 consists of 15 residues. Germline assignment: CDR1 SGHDN and CDR2 FVKESK. The CDR3 protein is CASSRGQGLPDTQYF. The CDR3 DNA sequence: TGTGCCAGCAGCCGCGGACAAGGGCTCCCCGATACGCAGTATTTT.

The chain links TRBV27 to TRBJ2-1, with TRBD2 matching over 14 bases. V lost 4 bases and J lost 4; bases outside the gene matches: 12. CDR3 length equals 19 residues. The germline gives CDR1 MNHEY, CDR2 SMNVEV (reference sequence). The CDR3 DNA follows: TGTGCCAGCAGTTCCTTCATGGGGACTAGCGGGAGTGGGTACAATGAGCAGTTCTTC. Its protein is CASSSFMGTSGSGYNEQFF.

The table lists this clonotype with a few counts. The chain uses TRBV20-1 and TRBJ2-1, with D maybe TRBD1 (5 bases). CDR3 length: 15 amino acids. Per germline, CDR1 DFQATT and CDR2 SNEGSKA (reference sequence). V lost 0 bases and J lost 6, with 15 bases in between. CDR3 region: CSAREYQGRGNEQFF. The CDR3 region has the DNA TGCAGTGCTAGAGAGTACCAGGGAAGGGGCAATGAGCAGTTCTTC.

This clonotype has more than one count but fewer than ten. The genes are TRBV24-1 and TRBJ2-7, with a weak D call TRBD2 (6 bases). CDR1 and CDR2 (germline): KGHDR, SFDVKD. The V end lost 0 bases, the J end lost 0 bases, and 11 bases lay between the germline ends. CDR3 length equals 16 residues. The CDR3 DNA is TGTGCCACCAGTGATTTGCACCTGCGGGGCTCCTACGAGCAGTACTTC. Its protein is CATSDLHLRGSYEQYF.

The rearrangement joins TRBV3-1 to TRBJ1-4; D is unclear. The CDR3 contains 13 residues. The V end was cut by 3 bases, the J end by 4 bases, with 6 bases between. Germline V gives CDR1 LGHDT, CDR2 YNNKEL (reference sequence). The CDR3 sequence is CASSQRNNEKLFF. DNA of the CDR3: TGTGCCAGCAGCCAGAGGAATAATGAAAAACTGTTTTTT.

The rearrangement links TRBV7-6 to TRBJ2-3, with D tentatively TRBD2 (6 bases). Germline V gives CDR1 SGHVS, CDR2 FNYEAQ. V lost 5 bases and J 3 bases, leaving 15 bases between the germline ends. CDR3 length: 15 amino acids. This chain's CDR3 is CASSVGSRGTDTQYF. The CDR3 DNA follows: TGTGCCAGCAGCGTAGGCTCGCGGGGAACAGATACGCAGTATTTT.

This clonotype was seen more than once but under ten times. CDR3 region: CSAPTANYGYTF. The DNA for the CDR3 is TGCAGTGCGCCGACAGCAAACTATGGCTACACCTTC. The chain combines TRBV20-1 with TRBJ1-2; weak D call: TRBD1 (5 bases). Germline-derived CDR1 and CDR2 are DFQATT and SNEGSKA (reference sequence). The V gene lost 6 bases and the J gene lost 2 bases, with 10 bases spanning the gap. The length of the CDR3 is 12 residues.

V and J are TRBV6-5 and TRBJ2-3; a weak D match, TRBD1 (5 bases). Trimming took off 6 bases at V and 3 bases at J, with 25 bases between the two ends. The CDR3 has 18 amino acids. From germline, CDR1 is MNHEY and CDR2 SVGAGI. The CDR3 nucleotides are TGTGCCAGCAGCTACAGGAGTCGGACCAGAGAGTGGACAGATACGCAGTATTTT. Residues: CASSYRSRTREWTDTQYF.

This clonotype showed up just once. The chain is built from TRBV24-1 and TRBJ2-3; tentatively, D is TRBD1 (6 bases). Trimming took 12 bases from V and 2 from J, leaving 20 bases between them. In germline, CDR1 is KGHDR, CDR2 SFDVKD. The CDR3 spans 15 residues. CDR3 nucleotides: TGTGCCTCTCTCCGGGGACACCTAACCACAGATACGCAGTATTTT. Its protein product is CASLRGHLTTDTQYF.

This clonotype was detected only once. The chain links TRBV6-5 to TRBJ1-5; 11 nucleotides align to TRBD1. The CDR3 totals 18 residues. Germline V gives CDR1 MNHEY, CDR2 SVGAGI. J was trimmed by 5 bases and V by 5 bases; bases with no gene match: 14. The DNA for the CDR3 is TGTGCCAGCAGTACTCGGTTTGGGACAGGGGGTCACCATCAGCCCCAGCATTTT. Translation gives CASSTRFGTGGHHQPQHF.

The CDR3 nucleotides read TGTGCCAGCAGCTCACCCCAGGGGGGTACTGAAGCTTTCTTT. Protein product: CASSSPQGGTEAFF. V is TRBV9 and J is TRBJ1-1, with 7 bases fitting TRBD1. V shed 4 bases and J 5 bases; nucleotides not matched to a gene: 8. Looked up from germline, CDR1 is SGDLS and CDR2 is YYNGEE. The CDR3 totals 14 residues. The full variable domain, in which reference TRBV9 and TRBJ1-1 provide the parts outside the CDR3, is DSGVTQTPKHLITATGQRVTLRCSPRSGDLSVYWYQQSLDQGLQFLIQYYNGEERAKGNILERFSAQQFPDLHSELNLSSLELGDSALYFCASSSPQGGTEAFFGQGTRLTVV.

The chain uses TRBV29-1 and TRBJ2-5; no reliable D call. There are 11 residues in the CDR3. CDR1 SQVTM and CDR2 ANQGSEA come from the germline V gene. V lost 7 bases and J 5 bases, leaving 11 bases between the germline ends. The CDR3 nucleotides are TGCAGCGCTCGGCTCTGGGAGACCCAGTACTTC. Its translation: CSARLWETQYF.

The J gene is TRBJ2-1, the V gene TRBV11-1; 7 bases align to TRBD2. V trimming: 4 bases; J trimming: 9 bases; junction bases outside the gene matches: 12. This CDR3 is built from 15 residues. CDR1 is SGHAT and CDR2 is FQDESV in the germline V gene (reference sequence). The CDR3: CASSYPGGPSIEQFF. The CDR3, as DNA: TGTGCCAGCAGCTACCCGGGAGGCCCATCTATTGAGCAGTTCTTC.

This clonotype has only a few counts. This chain uses TRBV29-1 with TRBJ2-3; 12 bases agree with TRBD1. This CDR3 is 15 amino acids long. With V trimmed by 4 bases and J by 4 bases, 6 bases remained unmatched. Germline CDR1 and CDR2: SQVTM and ANQGSEA. The CDR3 sequence is CSVAGTGGEPDTQYF. In DNA, the CDR3 is TGCAGCGTTGCCGGGACAGGGGGCGAACCAGATACGCAGTATTTT.

The rearrangement links TRBV12-3 or TRBV12-4 to TRBJ2-3; a weak D match, TRBD2 (5 bases). Trimming left V 3 bases short and J 3 bases short, with 10 bases between. The CDR3 sequence is 14 residues long. For the CDR3, the DNA is TGTGCCAGCAGTTTTAGGGCGGGTACAGATACGCAGTATTTT. Residues: CASSFRAGTDTQYF.